This T cell receptor (beta chain) was documented in a study of persistence of HIV-infected CD4 T cells. Study overall: CD4+ T cells responding to CMV or HIV-1 Gag were isolated. A median of about 8 years of suppressive ART preceded sampling. Broader study findings: The rare CMV-responding cells with HIV-1 proviruses were not separately TCR-sequenced.

The immunoSEQ assay was version 4, run in survey mode. The repertoire was sequenced with immunoSEQ multiplex PCR; TCRdb's copy has only in-frame clones and lacks some. The sample records over 25,000 clones, roughly 82% being singletons. The CDR3 is 14 residues long. V gave up 6 bases and J gave up 8 bases; unmatched junction bases: 7. Germline assignment: CDR1 LNHDA and CDR2 SQIVND (reference sequence). Cells were stimulated with CMV-infected fibroblast lysates at approximately 10 ug/mL. CD40L-negative CD69-negative CD45RO-high memory CD4+ T cells were sorted as populations depleted of antigen-responding cells. Undetectable plasma HIV-1 RNA below 50 copies/mL lasted at least 4 years. This clone was seen only a few times. Its specificity is unknown.

The rearrangement joins TRBV19 to TRBJ2-2, with TRBD1 matching over 9 bases. The input for sequencing was CD4+ T cells sorted from PBMCs after approximately 19-hour stimulation, taken from a patient who received antiretroviral therapy. The TCR comes from an adult man with HIV who was CMV-seropositive. DNA of the CDR3: TGTGCCAGTAGACGGACAGGGGAAGTGGGGGAGCTGTTTTTT. It is translated as CASRRTGEVGELFF.